This entry lists 30 T cell receptor beta chains sequenced from one sample in a study of blood T cell repertoires in COVID-19. Data came from immunoSEQ multiplex PCR; TCRdb stores just in-frame clones and leaves some out. The repertoire consists of some 230,000 clones, with 80% to 85% occurring once and the leading ten covering approximately 7.6%. Sequencing input: peripheral blood. Every receptor here comes from a woman aged 80 or over with COVID-19, enrolled during active disease.

This chain uses TRBV7-2 with TRBJ1-5, with TRBD1 matching over 8 bases. Germline-derived CDR1 and CDR2 are SGHTA and FQGNSA. Germline trimming cut 4 bases from V and 2 bases from J; bases unmatched to any gene: 4. The CDR3 sequence is 15 residues long. The CDR3 is CASSSDRVGNQPQHF. The CDR3 bases are TGTGCCAGCAGCTCGGACAGGGTGGGCAATCAGCCCCAGCATTTT.

This rearrangement joins TRBV28 to TRBJ1-1; 8 bases match TRBD1. This CDR3 has 17 residues. Germline V lookup: CDR1 MDHEN, CDR2 SYDVKM. Losses at the gene ends were 5 bases for V and 0 bases for J; bases not matched to a gene: 11. DNA of the CDR3: TGTGCCAGCAGTCCGGACAGGGTCGGTGTCATGAACACTGAAGCTTTCTTT. This codes for CASSPDRVGVMNTEAFF.

This chain connects TRBV5-1 to TRBJ2-4; possible D gene TRBD2, 6 bases. The V and J ends lost 0 bases and 0 bases respectively, with 7 bases between them. CDR1 is SGHRS and CDR2 is YFSETQ in the germline V gene. CDR3 length: 15 amino acids. DNA of the CDR3: TGCGCCAGCAGCTTGGGGGAGGTAGCCAAAAACATTCAGTACTTC. It is translated as CASSLGEVAKNIQYF.

This clone has just a few counts. The rearrangement links TRBV6-5 to TRBJ1-3; TRBD1 matches 8 bases. The CDR3 runs 16 residues. The V segment lost 2 bases and the J segment 0 bases; nucleotides outside the gene matches: 3. Per the germline V gene, CDR1 is MNHEY and CDR2 is SVGAGI. CDR3 residues: CASSYNGQGSGNTIYF. The CDR3 coding sequence is TGTGCCAGCAGTTACAACGGACAGGGCTCTGGAAACACCATATATTTT.

This chain links TRBV7-2 with TRBJ2-1, with D possibly TRBD2 on 6 matching bases. V lost 1 base and J lost 0, with 10 bases in between. The CDR3 runs 16 residues. CDR1 and CDR2 from the germline V gene are SGHTA and FQGNSA. This CDR3 is CASSLEGGTSYNEQFF. CDR3 sequence (DNA): TGTGCCAGCAGCTTAGAAGGCGGGACCTCCTACAATGAGCAGTTCTTC. The full variable domain, completed using reference TRBV7-2 and TRBJ2-1, is GAGVSQSPSNKVTEKGKDVELRCDPISGHTALYWYRQSLGQGLEFLIYFQGNSAPDKSGLPSDRFSAERTGGSVSTLTIQRTQQEDSAVYLCASSLEGGTSYNEQFFGPGTRLTVL.

The rearrangement uses TRBV5-1 and TRBJ1-4; no clear D gene. The CDR3 is 13 residues long. Trimming took 2 bases from V and 5 from J, leaving 7 bases between them. CDR1 is SGHRS, CDR2 YFSETQ, per germline. The CDR3: CASSFGPNEKLFF. Written as DNA, the CDR3 is TGCGCCAGCAGCTTCGGTCCAAATGAAAAACTGTTTTTT.

This chain uses TRBV29-1 with TRBJ1-2, with 8 nucleotides matching TRBD1. Unmatched junction bases numbered 8, after V lost 3 bases and J lost 5 bases. Germline-derived CDR1 and CDR2 are SQVTM and ANQGSEA. CDR3 length: 14 residues. The CDR3 is CSVDSTGDGYGYTF. The CDR3 DNA follows: TGCAGCGTTGACTCGACAGGGGATGGTTATGGCTACACCTTC.

The J gene is TRBJ2-1, the V gene TRBV5-1, with 9 bases matching TRBD1. Germline values: CDR1 SGHRS, CDR2 YFSETQ. V dropped 4 bases and J dropped 5; count of bases not matched to a gene: 13. CDR3 length: 17 amino acids. CDR3 DNA: TGCGCCAGCAGCCTCCCCTCCGGGACAGGGAAAGACAATGAGCAGTTCTTC. Protein product: CASSLPSGTGKDNEQFF.

The J gene is TRBJ2-3, the V gene TRBV12-5; D might be TRBD2 (6 bases). Trimming cost V 5 bases and J 1 base, with 16 bases left between them. Germline CDR1 is LGHNT and CDR2 is FRNRAP. The length of the CDR3 is 16 residues. In DNA form, the CDR3 reads TGTGCTAGTGGTGACGTTAGAGGGGAGGGCACAGATACGCAGTATTTT. It encodes CASGDVRGEGTDTQYF.

The J gene is TRBJ2-1, the V gene TRBV7-3, with TRBD2 matching over 9 bases. The length of the CDR3 is 15 residues. CDR1 is SGHTA and CDR2 is FQGTGA in the germline V gene. The V segment lost 2 bases and the J segment 3 bases; nucleotides outside the gene matches: 2. The CDR3: CASSLAGGNYNEQFF. The CDR3 bases are TGTGCCAGCAGCTTAGCGGGAGGGAACTACAATGAGCAGTTCTTC.

A single count supports this clone. The CDR3 loop is CASSSSTGTGVYGYTF. For the CDR3, the DNA is TGTGCCAGCAGTTCAAGTACCGGGACAGGGGTCTATGGCTACACCTTC. The V call is TRBV6-5, the J call TRBJ1-2, with 10 bases lining up with TRBD1. Germline-derived CDR1 and CDR2 are MNHEY and SVGAGI. With V trimmed by 4 bases and J by 4 bases, 9 bases remained unmatched. The length of the CDR3 is 16 residues.

This chain links TRBV5-1 with TRBJ1-4, with TRBD1 matching 7 bases. CDR1 and CDR2 from the germline V gene are SGHRS and YFSETQ. The V segment lost 0 bases and the J segment 8 bases; nucleotides outside the gene matches: 4. This CDR3 is built from 14 residues. The CDR3 sequence is CASSLVTGEEKLFF. The CDR3 region has the DNA TGCGCCAGCAGCTTGGTAACAGGGGAAGAAAAACTGTTTTTT.

The V call is TRBV7-9, the J call TRBJ2-7; 11 bases are a match to TRBD1. Germline V gene lookup returns CDR1 SEHNR and CDR2 FQNEAQ (reference sequence). The CDR3 is 15 amino acids. V gave up 5 bases and J gave up 7 bases; unmatched junction bases: 10. CDR3 sequence reads: CASSTTGQGVGEQYF. The CDR3, as DNA: TGTGCCAGCAGCACTACGGGACAGGGGGTAGGGGAGCAGTACTTC.

This rearrangement joins TRBV29-1 to TRBJ1-1, with D unclear. Germline assignment: CDR1 SQVTM and CDR2 ANQGSEA. The CDR3 has 12 amino acids. V lost 8 bases to trimming and J lost 4 bases, with 14 bases between them. In nucleotides, the CDR3 is TGCAGCCATTACGGATCGGGCACTGAAGCTTTCTTT. Translated: CSHYGSGTEAFF.

The chain has TRBV5-1 and TRBJ2-3, with D tentatively TRBD2 (6 bases). The CDR3 spans 15 residues. The V end was cut by 4 bases, the J end by 6 bases, with 18 bases between. Germline V lookup: CDR1 SGHRS, CDR2 YFSETQ. The chain's CDR3 is CASSAGTLTVDTQYF. As DNA, the CDR3 is TGCGCCAGCAGCGCCGGGACTCTCACGGTGGATACGCAGTATTTT.

Only a few counts were recorded for this clone. The CDR3 protein is CASSLSWRDQWANVLTF. The DNA of the CDR3 is TGTGCCAGCAGTTTATCGTGGAGGGACCAGTGGGCCAACGTCCTGACTTTC. This chain uses TRBV27 with TRBJ2-6; D might be TRBD2 (6 bases). From germline, CDR1 is MNHEY and CDR2 SMNVEV (reference sequence). This CDR3 comprises 17 residues. Trimming took off 0 bases at V and 5 bases at J, with 14 bases between the two ends.

This clone was counted once. The rearrangement joins TRBV19 to TRBJ2-5, with TRBD1 matching over 10 bases. The CDR3 sequence is 15 residues long. Germline V CDR1 and CDR2: LNHDA, SQIVND (reference sequence). The V segment lost 7 bases and the J segment 4 bases; nucleotides outside the gene matches: 9. Here the CDR3 DNA reads TGTGCCAGTAACCCCCGGGACAGGGGACGAGAGACCCAGTACTTC. Translated, it gives CASNPRDRGRETQYF.

The V gene is TRBV10-2, the J gene TRBJ1-2; D is ambiguous. The CDR3 is 13 residues long. Germline CDR1 is WSHSY and CDR2 is SAAADI. The V end lost 0 bases, the J end lost 4 bases, and 6 bases lay between the germline ends. The DNA for the CDR3 is TGCGCCAGCAGTGAGTCCAGATCCTATGGCTACACCTTC. Residues: CASSESRSYGYTF.

The V gene is TRBV28, the J gene TRBJ1-5; D gene ambiguous. V dropped 8 bases and J dropped 6 bases, with 14 bases sitting between them. CDR1 is MDHEN and CDR2 is SYDVKM in the germline V gene. The CDR3 sequence is 13 residues long. In nucleotides, the CDR3 is TGTGCCAGCCGGCCACAGCTAACTCAGCCCCAGCATTTT. Its translation is CASRPQLTQPQHF.

The chain combines TRBV28 with TRBJ1-1; 9 nucleotides agree with TRBD1. Germline V gene lookup returns CDR1 MDHEN and CDR2 SYDVKM. V lost 11 bases to trimming and J lost 6 bases; unmatched junction nucleotides: 10. The CDR3 runs to 13 residues. The CDR3 sequence is CAGNRGRYAEAFF. Written as DNA, the CDR3 is TGTGCCGGAAACAGGGGGCGGTACGCTGAAGCTTTCTTT.

The chain combines TRBV28 with TRBJ2-3; D uncertain. V was pared by 8 bases and J by 0 bases, with 12 bases between. CDR3 size: 14 residues. Germline assignment: CDR1 MDHEN and CDR2 SYDVKM. The DNA of the CDR3 is TGTGCCAGCGGTGAGTCTTCTAGCACAGATACGCAGTATTTT. Translated, it gives CASGESSSTDTQYF.

The V and J genes are TRBV4-1 and TRBJ1-2; D perhaps matches TRBD1 (6 bases). This CDR3 region has 13 residues. V lost 2 bases, J lost 3 bases, and 7 bases lay in between. Per germline, CDR1 MGHRA and CDR2 YSYEKL. This CDR3 reads CASSQPGDYGYTF. The CDR3 bases are TGCGCCAGCAGCCAACCAGGGGACTATGGCTACACCTTC.

The chain has TRBV19 and TRBJ1-2, with TRBD1 matching 7 bases. CDR3 length equals 15 residues. Germline V gives CDR1 LNHDA, CDR2 SQIVND (reference sequence). V shed 5 bases and J 3 bases; nucleotides not matched to a gene: 9. DNA of the CDR3: TGTGCCAGTAGTGTGGGACAGTGGGGCGACTATGGCTACACCTTC. It yields the protein CASSVGQWGDYGYTF.

The gene calls are TRBV14 and TRBJ1-1; weak D call: TRBD1 (6 bases). CDR1 is SGHDN, CDR2 FVKESK, per germline. Trimming pared 2 bases from V and 8 bases from J, leaving 12 bases between. The CDR3 is 13 amino acids. The CDR3 region is CASSQRGYAEAFF. The CDR3 DNA follows: TGTGCCAGCAGCCAAAGGGGGTACGCGGAAGCTTTCTTT.

The J gene is TRBJ2-2, the V gene TRBV11-2, with 9 positions matching TRBD1. Germline V gene data show CDR1 as SGHAT and CDR2 as FQNNGV. With V trimmed by 3 bases and J by 1 base, 3 bases remained unmatched. This CDR3 has 16 residues. The CDR3 nucleotides are TGTGCCAGCAGCTTCGGGACAGGGAGGAACACCGGGGAGCTGTTTTTT. It translates to CASSFGTGRNTGELFF.

This chain connects TRBV7-6 to TRBJ2-3, with 8 bases identical to TRBD1. The CDR3 loop spans 15 amino acids. J lost 4 bases, V lost 3 bases, and 6 bases had no gene match. Looked up from germline, CDR1 is SGHVS and CDR2 is FNYEAQ. The CDR3 coding sequence is TGTGCCAGCAGCTTCCAGGGGGCTCGGGCAGATACGCAGTATTTT. This codes for CASSFQGARADTQYF.

The chain couples TRBV11-2 to TRBJ1-1; the match to TRBD1 covers 7 bases. The CDR3 has 16 residues. V dropped 4 bases and J dropped 1; count of bases not matched to a gene: 9. The germline V gene has CDR1 SGHAT and CDR2 FQNNGV. CDR3 in DNA: TGTGCCAGCAGCTCTATGACAGGGCGGCCGAACACTGAAGCTTTCTTT. Translation: CASSSMTGRPNTEAFF.

The V call is TRBV28, the J call TRBJ1-2; the D gene is possibly TRBD1 (6 bases). Germline lookup yields CDR1 MDHEN and CDR2 SYDVKM. Trimming took 5 bases from V and 4 from J, leaving 11 bases between them. The CDR3 has 13 residues. The chain's CDR3 is CASSPRGAYGYTF. For the CDR3, the DNA is TGTGCCAGCAGTCCTCGGGGGGCCTATGGCTACACCTTC.

The chain combines TRBV6-5 with TRBJ2-3; 9 nucleotides match TRBD2. The germline V gene encodes CDR1 MNHEY and CDR2 SVGAGI. The CDR3 is made up of 15 amino acids. Trimming took 5 bases from V and 6 from J; bases not matched to a gene: 9. The CDR3 is CASSPGTSWSDTQYF. CDR3 nucleotides: TGTGCCAGCAGTCCAGGGACTAGCTGGAGCGATACGCAGTATTTT.

V usage is TRBV6-1 and J usage is TRBJ2-7; 7 bases agree with TRBD1. The CDR3 spans 16 residues. Germline trimming cut 2 bases from V and 4 bases from J; bases unmatched to any gene: 11. Germline V CDR1 and CDR2: MNHNS, SASEGT. The CDR3 protein is CASSESWDSLIYEQYF. The CDR3 coding sequence is TGTGCCAGCAGTGAATCTTGGGACAGTTTAATATACGAGCAGTACTTC.